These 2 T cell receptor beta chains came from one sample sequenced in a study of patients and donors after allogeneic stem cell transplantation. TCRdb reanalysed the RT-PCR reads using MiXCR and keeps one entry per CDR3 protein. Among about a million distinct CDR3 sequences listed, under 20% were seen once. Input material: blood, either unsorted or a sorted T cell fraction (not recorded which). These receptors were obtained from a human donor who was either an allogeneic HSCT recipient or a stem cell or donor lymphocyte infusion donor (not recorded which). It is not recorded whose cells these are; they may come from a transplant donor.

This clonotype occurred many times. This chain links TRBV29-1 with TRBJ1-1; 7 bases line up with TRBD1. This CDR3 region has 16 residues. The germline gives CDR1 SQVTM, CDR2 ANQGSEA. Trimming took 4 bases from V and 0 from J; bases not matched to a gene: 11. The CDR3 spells CSVVRPGTAMNTEAFF. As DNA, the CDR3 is TGCAGCGTTGTTCGCCCCGGGACAGCCATGAACACTGAAGCTTTCTTT.

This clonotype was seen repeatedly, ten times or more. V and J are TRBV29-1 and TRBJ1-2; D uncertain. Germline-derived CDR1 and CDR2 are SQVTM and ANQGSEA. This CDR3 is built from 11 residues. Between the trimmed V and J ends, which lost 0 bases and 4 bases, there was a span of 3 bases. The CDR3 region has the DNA TGCAGCGTTGAAGAAGGCTATGGCTACACCTTC. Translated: CSVEEGYGYTF.